Described below is a single T cell receptor (beta chain) sequence and its context. Its antigen is undetermined. An approximately 130-subject validation cohort, separate from the approximately 690-subject first cohort, supplied the donors. TCRdb keeps only in-frame clones here, not all; method: immunoSEQ multiplex PCR. The sample has some 49,000 clones; around 94% are singletons. The data were taken from a study of cytomegalovirus exposure and HLA in healthy donors. Study results and limitations: 164 TCR beta chains were listed as cytomegalovirus-associated. The tendency of first-cohort TCR clusters to co-occur in the 120 validation repertoires was the finding of a later analysis. Cytomegalovirus status, reportedly, was diagnosed with high specificity and sensitivity by the classifier.

Trimming cost V 2 bases and J 4 bases; bases outside gene matches: 8. There are 16 residues in the CDR3. The germline CDR1 and CDR2 sequences are MNHNS and SASEGT. The source material was PBMCs. The chain links TRBV6-1 to TRBJ2-3, with 8 bases aligning to TRBD2. The TCR sequence derives from a man between 18 and 29 years old in good health and CMV-seronegative. The CDR3: CASSELGGRIADTQYF. CDR3 nucleotide sequence: TGTGCCAGCAGTGAACTTGGCGGGAGGATTGCAGATACGCAGTATTTT.